The T cell receptor beta chain described here comes from a study of T cells after yellow fever vaccination. In TCRdb, the 5' RACE reads were re-called with MiXCR into one record per CDR3 protein. Of about 400,000 distinct CDR3 sequences detected, about 6.2% appear once; the ten largest clones hold approximately 15%. Sequences were derived from PBMCs, sampled 5 days after the yellow fever booster vaccination. This clonotype originated in a man aged 25-45 years who received the YFV17D yellow fever vaccine.

The CDR3 DNA follows: TGTGCCAGCAGCGTAAGGGGCACAGGGGGTGGTAGCGGGGAGACCCAGTACTTC. It codes for CASSVRGTGGGSGETQYF. This chain uses TRBV9 with TRBJ2-5; weak D call: TRBD1 (8 bases). Trimming left V 1 base short and J 5 bases short, with 24 bases between. This CDR3 region has 18 residues. Looked up from germline, CDR1 is SGDLS and CDR2 is YYNGEE.